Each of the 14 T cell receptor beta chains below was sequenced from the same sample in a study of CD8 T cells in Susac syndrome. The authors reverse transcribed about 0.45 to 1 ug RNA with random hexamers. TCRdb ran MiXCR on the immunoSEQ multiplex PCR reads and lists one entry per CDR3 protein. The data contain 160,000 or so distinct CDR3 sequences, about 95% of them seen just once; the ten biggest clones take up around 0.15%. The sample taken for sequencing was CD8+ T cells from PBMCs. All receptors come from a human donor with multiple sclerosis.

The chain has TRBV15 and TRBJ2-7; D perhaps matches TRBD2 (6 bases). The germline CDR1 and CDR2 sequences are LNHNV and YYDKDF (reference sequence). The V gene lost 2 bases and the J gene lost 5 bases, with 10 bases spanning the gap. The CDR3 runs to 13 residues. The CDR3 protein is CATSRPERDEQYF. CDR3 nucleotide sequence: TGTGCCACCAGCAGACCCGAGCGGGACGAGCAGTACTTC.

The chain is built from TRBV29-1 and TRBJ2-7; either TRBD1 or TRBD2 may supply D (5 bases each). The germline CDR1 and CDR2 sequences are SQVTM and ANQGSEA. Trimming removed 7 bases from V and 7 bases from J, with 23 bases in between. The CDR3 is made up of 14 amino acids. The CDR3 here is CSALSGTDPSEQYF. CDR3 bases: TGCAGCGCCCTATCCGGGACGGACCCCTCTGAGCAGTACTTC.

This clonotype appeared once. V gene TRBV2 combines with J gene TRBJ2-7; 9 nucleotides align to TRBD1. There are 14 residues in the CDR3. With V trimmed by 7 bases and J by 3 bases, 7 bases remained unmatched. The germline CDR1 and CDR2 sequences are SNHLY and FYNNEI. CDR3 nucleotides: TGTGCCAGCAACCGGGACAGGGCTAACTACGAGCAGTACTTC. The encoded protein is CASNRDRANYEQYF.

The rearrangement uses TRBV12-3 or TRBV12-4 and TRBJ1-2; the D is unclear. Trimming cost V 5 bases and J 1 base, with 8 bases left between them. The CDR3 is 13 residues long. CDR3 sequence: CASSPAFNYGYTF. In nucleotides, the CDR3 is TGTGCCAGCAGTCCAGCCTTTAACTATGGCTACACCTTC.

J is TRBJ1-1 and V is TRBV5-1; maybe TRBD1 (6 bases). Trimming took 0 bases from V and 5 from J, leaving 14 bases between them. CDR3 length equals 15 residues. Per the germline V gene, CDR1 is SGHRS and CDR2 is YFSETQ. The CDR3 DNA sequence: TGCGCCAGCAGCTTGGTCACAGGGCTTGGTACTGAAGCTTTCTTT. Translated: CASSLVTGLGTEAFF. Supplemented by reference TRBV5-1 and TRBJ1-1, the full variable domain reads KAGVTQTPRYLIKTRGQQVTLSCSPISGHRSVSWYQQTPGQGLQFLFEYFSETQRNKGNFPGRFSGRQFSNSRSEMNVSTLELGDSALYLCASSLVTGLGTEAFFGQGTRLTVV.

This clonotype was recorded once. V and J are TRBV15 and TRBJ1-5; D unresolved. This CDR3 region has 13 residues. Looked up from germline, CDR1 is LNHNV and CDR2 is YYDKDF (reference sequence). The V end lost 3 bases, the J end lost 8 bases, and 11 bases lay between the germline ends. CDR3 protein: CATSSRTREPQHF. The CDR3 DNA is TGTGCCACCAGCAGCCGAACGCGAGAGCCCCAGCATTTT.

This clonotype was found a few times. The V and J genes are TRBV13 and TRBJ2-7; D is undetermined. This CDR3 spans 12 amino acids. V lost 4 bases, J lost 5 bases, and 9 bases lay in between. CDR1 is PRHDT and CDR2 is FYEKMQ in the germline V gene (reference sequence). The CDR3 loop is CASSSHGDEQYF. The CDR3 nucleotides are TGTGCCAGCAGCTCTCATGGGGACGAGCAGTACTTC.

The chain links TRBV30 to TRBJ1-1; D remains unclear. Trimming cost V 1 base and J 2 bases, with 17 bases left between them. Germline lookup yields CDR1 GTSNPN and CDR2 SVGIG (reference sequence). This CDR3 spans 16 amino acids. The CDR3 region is CAWSDPLEYSNTEAFF. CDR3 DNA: TGTGCCTGGAGTGACCCCCTGGAGTACAGTAACACTGAAGCTTTCTTT.

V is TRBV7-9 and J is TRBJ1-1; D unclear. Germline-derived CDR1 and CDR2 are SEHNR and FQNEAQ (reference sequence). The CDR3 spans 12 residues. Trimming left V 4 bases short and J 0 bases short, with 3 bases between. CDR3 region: CASSWMNTEAFF. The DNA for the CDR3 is TGTGCCAGCAGCTGGATGAACACTGAAGCTTTCTTT.

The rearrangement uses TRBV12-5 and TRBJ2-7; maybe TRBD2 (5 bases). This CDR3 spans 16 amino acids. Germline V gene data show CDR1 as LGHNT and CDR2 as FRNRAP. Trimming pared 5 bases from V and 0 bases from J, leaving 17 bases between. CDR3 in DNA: TGTGCTAGTGGTACTGGCGGGCAGGCTCCCTCCTACGAGCAGTACTTC. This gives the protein CASGTGGQAPSYEQYF.

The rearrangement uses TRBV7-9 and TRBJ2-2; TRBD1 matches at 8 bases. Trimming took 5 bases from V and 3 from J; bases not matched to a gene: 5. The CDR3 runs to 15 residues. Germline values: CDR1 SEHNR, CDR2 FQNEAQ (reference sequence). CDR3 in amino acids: CASSARGQDTGELFF. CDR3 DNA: TGTGCCAGCAGCGCGCGGGGACAGGACACCGGGGAGCTGTTTTTT. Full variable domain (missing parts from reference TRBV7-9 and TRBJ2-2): DTGVSQNPRHKITKRGQNVTFRCDPISEHNRLYWYRQTLGQGPEFLTYFQNEAQLEKSRLLSDRFSAERPKGSFSTLEIQRTEQGDSAMYLCASSARGQDTGELFFGEGSRLTVL.

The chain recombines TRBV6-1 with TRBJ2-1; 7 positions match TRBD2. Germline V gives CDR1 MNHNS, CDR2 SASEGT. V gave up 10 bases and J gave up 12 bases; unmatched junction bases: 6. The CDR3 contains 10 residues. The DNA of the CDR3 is TGTGCCATTGGGGGGGTAAGGCAGTTCTTC. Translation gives CAIGGVRQFF.

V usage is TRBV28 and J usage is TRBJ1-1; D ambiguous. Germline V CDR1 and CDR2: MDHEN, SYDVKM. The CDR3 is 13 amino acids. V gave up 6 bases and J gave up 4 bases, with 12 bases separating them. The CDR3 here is CASRYYSGTEAFF. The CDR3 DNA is TGTGCCAGCAGGTACTATTCAGGCACTGAAGCTTTCTTT.

In DNA, the CDR3 is TGCAGTGCTAGCGGACTAGCGGCCCACAATGAGCAGTTCTTC. It is translated as CSASGLAAHNEQFF. The J gene is TRBJ2-1, the V gene TRBV20-1, with 10 bases lining up with TRBD2. Losses at the gene ends were 3 bases for V and 5 bases for J; bases not matched to a gene: 4. Germline V CDR1 and CDR2: DFQATT, SNEGSKA (reference sequence). The CDR3 length is 14 residues.